This TCR beta chain was observed in a study of T-cell memory formation after mild COVID-19. TCRdb re-called the 5' RACE reads with MiXCR, one entry per CDR3 protein. The table has approximately 180,000 distinct CDR3 sequences, approximately 16% seen once. Looked up from germline, CDR1 is LGHDT and CDR2 is YNNKEL (reference sequence). The CDR3 has 16 residues. The V segment lost 3 bases and the J segment 8 bases; nucleotides outside the gene matches: 5. This clonotype appeared a single time. The sequence was obtained from an adult woman who had mild COVID-19 (a few samples of this study predate the infection). Cell type and time point are not known. The chain links TRBV3-1 to TRBJ2-1; 15 bases map to TRBD2. Sequencing was carried out using PBMCs or a T cell subset sorted from them (not recorded which). CDR3 sequence reads: CASSQGTSGRFYEQFF. CDR3 in DNA: TGTGCCAGCAGCCAGGGGACTAGCGGGAGGTTCTATGAGCAGTTCTTC.